This TCR beta chain appears in the sequencing data of a study of cytomegalovirus exposure and HLA in healthy donors. Points on this clone: Antigen specificity is unknown.

The PCR was carried out with 60 Vbeta primers and 13 Jbeta primers. The method was immunoSEQ multiplex PCR; TCRdb's version includes in-frame clones alone and lacks a portion of them. The repertoire holds fewer than 150,000 clones, around 77% seen once, with roughly 2% in the top ten. CDR1 and CDR2 from the germline V gene are SGHNT and YENEEA. With V trimmed by 2 bases and J by 4 bases, 10 bases remained unmatched. The CDR3 loop spans 17 amino acids. Study-wide points: Apart from CMV serostatus, no immune exposure information was available. Researchers reported that a few CMV-associated chains were confirmed in vitro as CMV antigen-specific. For most TCR beta V segments, an earlier analysis put the productive rate at about 87% or about 30% of the time.

The receptor was isolated from a man under 40 in good health and CMV-seronegative. V is TRBV11-3 and J is TRBJ2-3; 9 bases line up with TRBD2. The sample was PBMCs. The CDR3 DNA is TGTGCCAGCAGCTTACCCTCCTCAGCGGGAGGTCCAGATACGCAGTATTTT. It specifies CASSLPSSAGGPDTQYF.